Listed below are T cell receptor beta chains from one sample, sequenced in a study of T cell responses to AZD1222 COVID-19 vaccine. Produced via immunoSEQ multiplex PCR; TCRdb's table is partial and in-frame only. This sample has over 150,000 clones, with around nine tenths found just once. The sample consisted of peripheral blood, taken 28 days after the second AZD1222 dose. Every receptor here comes from an adult who received the AZD1222 COVID-19 vaccine. The CDR3 runs from the conserved cysteine through the conserved F or W. The D gene is left open where the match is weak. For some rows the clone size is stated as once, few or many, or as a class when expanded; others skip it.

TRBJ1-2	TRBD1	few	TRBV19	TGTGCCAGTATTGGGACAGGGTCGTACTATGGCTACACCTTC	CASIGTGSYYGYTF
TRBJ1-2	NA	once	TRBV29-1	TGCAGCGTTGAATCTATAGGAGGTGGCTACACCTTC	CSVESIGGGYTF
TRBJ2-1	TRBD1	NA	TRBV4-1	TGCGCCAGCAGCTTTTCTCCGGGACAGGGGATTTCGAATGAGCAGTTCTTC	CASSFSPGQGISNEQFF
TRBJ2-4	NA	NA	TRBV5-6	TGTGCCAGCAGCTTGTGGGCAGCTCTAGCCAAAAACATTCAGTACTTC	CASSLWAALAKNIQYF
TRBJ2-5	TRBD2	NA	TRBV18	TGTGCCAGCTCAACGGGACTAGCGCGGATCCAAGAGACCCAGTACTTC	CASSTGLARIQETQYF
TRBJ2-3	TRBD1	NA	TRBV9	TGTGCCAGCAGCGTAAGCCGGGGACAGACCTTCGCGGATACGCAGTATTTT	CASSVSRGQTFADTQYF
TRBJ2-7	NA	NA	TRBV21-1	TGTGCCAGCAGCAATTCTTCGGCAGGGGCCCTCTCCTACGAGCAGTACTTC	CASSNSSAGALSYEQYF
TRBJ2-5	NA	once	TRBV21-1	TGTGCCAGCAGCAGCCAAAAACTGGAGATCCAAGAGACCCAGTACTTC	CASSSQKLEIQETQYF
TRBJ2-1	TRBD1	NA	TRBV3-1/TRBV3-2	TGTGCCAGCAGCCAAGAGGGGGGACAGGGCTACAATGAGCAGTTCTTC	CASSQEGGQGYNEQFF
TRBJ1-5	NA	NA	TRBV19	TGTGCCAGTAGTACCGACCGACAGAGTAGCAATCAGCCCCAGCATTTT	CASSTDRQSSNQPQHF